This T cell receptor (beta chain) was sequenced during a study of sequential checkpoint blockade in melanoma. Across the study: Arm A got nivolumab then ipilimumab; arm B the reverse, 1:1. Under 25 patients had matched tumor biopsies before treatment and at week 13 after nivolumab or ipilimumab alone.

The CDR3 runs 15 residues. Sample treatment: randomized to nivolumab then ipilimumab (arm A) or the reverse (arm B). This clone was observed a few times. Sequenced by immunoSEQ multiplex PCR; TCRdb stores in-frame clones only, minus some. Counted here are tens of thousands of clones, roughly 32% occurring once; the ten biggest clones make up about 1.6%. The sequencing here drew on tumor tissue (inferred from file names), taken from a patient given nivolumab and ipilimumab in sequence. This TCR was recovered from a human donor with melanoma. This rearrangement joins TRBV1 to TRBJ1-1. TRBV1 is a listed pseudogene. The CDR3 here is CASSRNMVSDTEAFF. The CDR3 nucleotides read TGCGCCAGCAGCCGGAACATGGTGTCGGACACTGAAGCTTTCTTT.